These 16 T cell receptor beta chains share one sample of origin, sequenced in a study of CD8 T cells in ankylosing spondylitis. TCRdb reprocessed the 5' RACE reads via MiXCR and lists one record per CDR3 protein. The data show approximately 130,000 distinct CDR3 sequences, with approximately 9.9% seen just once and about 3.6% held by the top ten. The specimen sequenced was blood, either unsorted or a sorted T cell fraction (not recorded which). Source of these receptors: a male donor with ankylosing spondylitis or in good health (not recorded which).

This clonotype was detected many times. The gene calls are TRBV7-2 and TRBJ2-1; 8 bases agree with TRBD1. The CDR3 covers 15 residues. From germline, CDR1 is SGHTA and CDR2 FQGNSA. Trimming cost V 4 bases and J 6 bases; bases outside gene matches: 8. CDR3 nucleotides: TGTGCCAGCAGCTCCACAGGGGGGTGGGCCAATGAGCAGTTCTTC. Translation: CASSSTGGWANEQFF.

This clonotype has at least ten counts. The CDR3 loop is CASSSGTTNTGELFF. In DNA form, the CDR3 reads TGCGCCAGCAGCTCCGGGACAACGAACACCGGGGAGCTGTTTTTT. The chain links TRBV5-1 to TRBJ2-2; D may be TRBD1 (6 bases). Germline CDR1 is SGHRS and CDR2 is YFSETQ. This CDR3 spans 15 amino acids. Trimming pared 3 bases from V and 0 bases from J, leaving 9 bases between.

The table lists this clonotype with many counts. The chain has TRBV7-8 and TRBJ2-1; no definite D call. With 0 bases removed from V and 3 bases from J, the gap between germline ends came to 3 bases. The CDR3 is 13 amino acids. Germline V gives CDR1 SGHVS, CDR2 FQNEAQ. CDR3 nucleotides: TGTGCCAGCAGCTTAGCAGTCTACAATGAGCAGTTCTTC. Its protein product is CASSLAVYNEQFF.

This clonotype was observed at least ten times. V gene TRBV7-2 combines with J gene TRBJ1-1, with 7 bases that match TRBD1. Trimming took 0 bases from V and 4 from J; bases not matched to a gene: 11. The V gene's germline CDR1 is SGHTA and CDR2 FQGNSA. The CDR3 is made up of 17 amino acids. The CDR3 spells CASSLAPQGPRFTEAFF. CDR3 nucleotides: TGTGCCAGCAGCTTAGCACCACAGGGGCCCAGATTCACTGAAGCTTTCTTT.

The chain has TRBV12-3 or TRBV12-4 and TRBJ2-1; D possibly corresponds to TRBD1 (6 bases). V was trimmed by 1 base and J by 4 bases, leaving 11 bases between them. This CDR3 is built from 15 residues. The CDR3 DNA is TGTGCCAGCAGTTTAGGAGGGACACGGTACAATGAGCAGTTCTTC. It translates to CASSLGGTRYNEQFF.

This clonotype was counted ten times or more. This chain joins TRBV7-9 and TRBJ1-5; D unresolved. Between the trimmed V and J ends, which lost 0 bases and 3 bases, there was a span of 9 bases. CDR3 length: 15 residues. The germline gives CDR1 SEHNR, CDR2 FQNEAQ (reference sequence). The CDR3 DNA sequence: TGTGCCAGCAGCTTAGCTTCGGGTACCAATCAGCCCCAGCATTTT. It encodes CASSLASGTNQPQHF.

This clonotype was recorded at least ten times. The genes are TRBV20-1 and TRBJ2-1; 10 bases are shared with TRBD2. V lost 2 bases to trimming and J lost 5 bases; unmatched junction nucleotides: 6. This CDR3 contains 15 residues. Germline V lookup: CDR1 DFQATT, CDR2 SNEGSKA (reference sequence). CDR3 DNA sequence: TGCAGTGCTAGATTCCTAGCGGGGGTAAACAATGAGCAGTTCTTC. This sequence encodes CSARFLAGVNNEQFF.

This clonotype has ten or more counts. This sequence joins TRBV5-1 and TRBJ1-2; weak D call: TRBD1 (6 bases). The V end lost 0 bases, the J end lost 8 bases, and 14 bases lay between the germline ends. CDR3 length equals 14 residues. The germline V gene has CDR1 SGHRS and CDR2 YFSETQ. The CDR3 DNA sequence: TGCGCCAGCAGCTTGGGACAGGCACCCCAAGGCTACACCTTC. Its translation is CASSLGQAPQGYTF.

Turning to this clonotype: Because it lacks the conserved phenylalanine or tryptophan at the end, this CDR3 is likely a read error. The rearrangement links TRBV7-2 to TRBJ2-7, with 11 nucleotides matching TRBD2. Trimming cost V 7 bases and J 2 bases; bases outside gene matches: 7. The CDR3 loop spans 15 amino acids. In germline, CDR1 is SGHTA, CDR2 FQGNSA. The CDR3: CASIMTSGIPYEQYS. The CDR3, as DNA: TGTGCCAGCATTATGACTAGCGGGATTCCCTACGAGCAGTACTCC.

There are many counts of this clonotype. This chain joins TRBV4-3 and TRBJ2-1; D may be TRBD2 (5 bases). Germline assignment: CDR1 LGHNA and CDR2 YSLEER. V lost 4 bases and J 1 base, leaving 14 bases between the germline ends. CDR3 size: 16 residues. The CDR3 coding sequence is TGCGCCAGCAGCCCTAGGGAGCTAGCTTCCTACAATGAGCAGTTCTTC. This sequence encodes CASSPRELASYNEQFF.

Ten or more counts support this clonotype. V gene TRBV5-5 combines with J gene TRBJ2-7; D perhaps matches TRBD1 (6 bases). The CDR3 totals 17 residues. CDR1 is SGHKS and CDR2 is YYEKEE in the germline V gene (reference sequence). V dropped 4 bases and J dropped 5 bases, with 25 bases sitting between them. CDR3 amino acids: CASSPYGIQGLSHEQYF. Written as DNA, the CDR3 is TGTGCCAGCAGCCCATACGGAATACAGGGTCTGTCTCACGAGCAGTACTTC. Complete variable domain (other parts from reference TRBV5-5 and TRBJ2-7): DAGVTQSPTHLIKTRGQQVTLRCSPISGHKSVSWYQQVLGQGPQFIFQYYEKEERGRGNFPDRFSARQFPNYSSELNVNALLLGDSALYLCASSPYGIQGLSHEQYFGPGTRLTVT.

This clonotype was seen repeatedly, ten times or more. This rearrangement joins TRBV28 to TRBJ2-1; D call uncertain. Trimming removed 7 bases from V and 8 bases from J, with 15 bases in between. This CDR3 region has 13 residues. CDR1 and CDR2 (germline): MDHEN, SYDVKM. CDR3 loop: CASKGPRLHEQFF. CDR3 bases: TGTGCCAGCAAAGGTCCCCGTCTACATGAGCAGTTCTTC.

This clonotype was observed many times. The rearrangement uses TRBV11-2 and TRBJ1-5; D unresolved. Trimming stripped 2 bases from V and 2 bases from J, with 19 bases between. CDR1 and CDR2 from the germline V gene are SGHAT and FQNNGV. This CDR3 region has 18 residues. CDR3: CASSLRFTELPGNQPQHF. The CDR3 nucleotides are TGTGCCAGCAGCTTAAGATTTACAGAGCTCCCCGGCAATCAGCCCCAGCATTTT.

Ten or more counts support this clonotype. The CDR3 sequence is CASSLVSGRPRSYEQYF. The CDR3 DNA reads TGTGCCAGCAGCCTAGTAAGCGGAAGGCCTAGGTCCTACGAGCAGTACTTC. The chain combines TRBV12-3 or TRBV12-4 with TRBJ2-7; weak D call: TRBD2 (5 bases). CDR3 length equals 17 residues. V was clipped by 6 bases and J by 1 base, with 22 bases between them.

As concerns this clonotype: It may be a read error: a sequence one base away is much more abundant. The gene calls are TRBV6-5 and TRBJ2-3, with D uncertain. Per germline, CDR1 MNHEY and CDR2 SVGAGI. The CDR3 is made up of 14 amino acids. Deletions cut 2 bases from V and 0 bases from J, with 6 bases between. CDR3 region: CASSYGGSTDTQYF. CDR3 nucleotide sequence: TGTGCCAGCAGTTACGGCGGTAGCACAGATACGCAGTATTTT.

This clonotype was seen repeatedly, ten times or more. The chain has TRBV4-1 and TRBJ2-1; D is uncertain. Trimming removed 1 base from V and 0 bases from J, with 13 bases in between. CDR3 length: 17 amino acids. Germline loops: CDR1 MGHRA, CDR2 YSYEKL. CDR3 in DNA: TGCGCCAGCAGCCAAGTCGGGCGGCGGAGCTCCTACAATGAGCAGTTCTTC. Its translation: CASSQVGRRSSYNEQFF.